The sample holds one count of the clone carrying this T cell receptor (beta chain). Its antigen is unknown. Scientists ran DNA taken from cultured CD4+ T cells through the Oncomine TCR Beta short-read assay for sequencing. TCRdb redid the calling of the PCR reads with MiXCR, one entry per CDR3 protein. The sample yields 20,000 to 25,000 distinct CDR3 sequences, about 51% seen once. CDR3 length: 12 residues. The V end was cut by 6 bases, the J end by 4 bases, with 10 bases between. This sample is part of a study of vaccination and CD4 T cells after COVID-19. Documented treatment: approximately 9-day PBMC culture with coronavirus spike peptide pools or control peptides (ViraFEST assay). Once peptide pools had expanded antigen-specific T cells, ViraFEST sequenced TCRs. Positive PCR tests were logged from March through December 2020, ahead of US Alpha, Beta and Delta variants. Study-level points and caveats: Spike mono-reactivity marked 304 of 307 vaccine-specific clones in convalescent patients.

The source material was CD4+ T cells from blood, cultured in vitro. The chain combines TRBV12-3 or TRBV12-4 with TRBJ2-7, with a weak D call TRBD1 (6 bases). This TCR was recovered from a human donor who had recovered from COVID-19. For the CDR3, the DNA is TGTGCCAGCAGCACGGACAGTTACGAGCAGTACTTC. Translated: CASSTDSYEQYF.